This T cell receptor beta chain was observed in a study of post-analysis software for immune sequencing data. Overall study: Relapsing-remitting, secondary progressive and progressive-relapsing forms made up the multiple sclerosis disease courses. Study-level findings and limits: Under the F measure, samples that were prepared in one batch clustered strongly together. In patients, TRBV5-6, TRBV5-1 and TRBV20-1 belonged to five or six TRBV segments found more frequently than in controls.

The V gene lost 3 bases and the J gene lost 0 bases, with 9 bases spanning the gap. CDR3 length: 14 residues. Germline CDR1 MDHEN, CDR2 SYDVKM. Regarding this clonotype: The antigen is not known.

Unique molecular identifiers had been added to the TCR beta cDNA libraries. TCRdb processed the PCR reads anew with MiXCR; each CDR3 protein has one entry. The data show 750,000 to 900,000 distinct CDR3 sequences, 46% seen once. This chain links TRBV28 with TRBJ2-7; D uncertain. The source of this sequence is a girl aged 5 to 17 with multiple sclerosis. Source material: blood. The CDR3 bases are TGTGCCAGCAGTTTGTGGCGGAGCTCCTACGAGCAGTACTTC. Encoded protein: CASSLWRSSYEQYF.